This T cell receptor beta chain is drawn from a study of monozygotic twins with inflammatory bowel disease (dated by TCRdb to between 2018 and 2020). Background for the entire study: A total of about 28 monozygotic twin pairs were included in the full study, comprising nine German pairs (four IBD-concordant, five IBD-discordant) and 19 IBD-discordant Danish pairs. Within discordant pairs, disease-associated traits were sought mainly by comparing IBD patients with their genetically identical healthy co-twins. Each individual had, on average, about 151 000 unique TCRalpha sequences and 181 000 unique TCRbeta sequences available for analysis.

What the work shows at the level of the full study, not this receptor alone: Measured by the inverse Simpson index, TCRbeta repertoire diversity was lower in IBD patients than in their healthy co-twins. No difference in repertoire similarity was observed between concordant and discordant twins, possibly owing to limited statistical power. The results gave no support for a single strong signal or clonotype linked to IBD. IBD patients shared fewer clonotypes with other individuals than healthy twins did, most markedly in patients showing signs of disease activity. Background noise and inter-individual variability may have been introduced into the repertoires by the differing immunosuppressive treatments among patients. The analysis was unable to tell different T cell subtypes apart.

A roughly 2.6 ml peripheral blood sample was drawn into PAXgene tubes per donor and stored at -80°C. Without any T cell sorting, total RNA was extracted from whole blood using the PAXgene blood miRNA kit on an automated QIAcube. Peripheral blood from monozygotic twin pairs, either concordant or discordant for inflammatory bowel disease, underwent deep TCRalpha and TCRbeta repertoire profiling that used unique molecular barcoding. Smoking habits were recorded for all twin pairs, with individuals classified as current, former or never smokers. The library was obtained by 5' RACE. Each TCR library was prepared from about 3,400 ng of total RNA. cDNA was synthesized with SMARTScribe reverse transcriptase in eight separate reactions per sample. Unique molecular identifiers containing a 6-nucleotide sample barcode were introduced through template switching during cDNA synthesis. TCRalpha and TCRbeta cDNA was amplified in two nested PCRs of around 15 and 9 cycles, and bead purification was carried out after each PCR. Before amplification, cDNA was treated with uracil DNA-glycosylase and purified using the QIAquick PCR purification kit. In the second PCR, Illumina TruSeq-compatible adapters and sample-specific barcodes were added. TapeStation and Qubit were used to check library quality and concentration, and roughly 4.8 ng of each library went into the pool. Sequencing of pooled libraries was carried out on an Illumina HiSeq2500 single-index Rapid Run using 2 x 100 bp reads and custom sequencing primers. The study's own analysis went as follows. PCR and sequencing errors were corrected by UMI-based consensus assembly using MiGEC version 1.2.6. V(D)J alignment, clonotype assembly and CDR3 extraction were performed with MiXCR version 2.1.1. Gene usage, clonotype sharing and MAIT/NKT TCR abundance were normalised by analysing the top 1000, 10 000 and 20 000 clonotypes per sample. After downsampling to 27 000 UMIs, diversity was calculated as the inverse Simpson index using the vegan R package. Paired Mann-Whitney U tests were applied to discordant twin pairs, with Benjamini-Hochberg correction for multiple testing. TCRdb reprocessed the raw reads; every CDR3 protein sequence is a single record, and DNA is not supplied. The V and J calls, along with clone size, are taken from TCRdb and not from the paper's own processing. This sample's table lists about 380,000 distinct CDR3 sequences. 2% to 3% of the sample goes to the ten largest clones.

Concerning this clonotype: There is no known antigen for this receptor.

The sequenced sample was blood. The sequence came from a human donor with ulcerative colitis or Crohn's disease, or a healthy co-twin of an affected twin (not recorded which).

This receptor carries the CDR3 CASSFGPTGGYEQYF. Rearrangement joined TRBV7-8 to TRBJ2-7; TCRdb proposes TRBD1, but this gene call is untestable without DNA. The cysteine opens and the phenylalanine closes a CDR3 of 15 amino acids. No DNA is listed. As encoded in the germline V gene, CDR1 is SGHVS while CDR2 is FQNEAQ.